The rows below give T cell receptor beta chains drawn from one sample of a study of blood T cells in healthy people across ages. TCRdb fed the 5' RACE reads into MiXCR, producing one record per CDR3 protein. The table shows 1.5 million to 2 million distinct CDR3 sequences, with about 50% occurring only once. The sequenced material came from blood. All receptors derive from a woman in her 40s in good health. CDR3s include the opening cysteine and the closing phenylalanine or tryptophan. The D gene is left open where the match is weak. A row's size may be missing; if present it is once, few, many or a size class.

V	size	D	J	DNA	CDR3
TRBV18	NA	TRBD1	TRBJ2-5	TGTGCCAGCTCACCACCTAGGACAGGGGAAGAGACCCAGTACTTC	CASSPPRTGEETQYF
TRBV3-1	few	TRBD1	TRBJ2-7	TGTGCCAGCAGCCTTTTCCGGACAGGGTCGGGCGAGCAGTACTTC	CASSLFRTGSGEQYF
TRBV29-1	NA	TRBD1	TRBJ2-7	TGCAGCGTTGAAGAGCGGCAGGGGGACGCCTACGAGCAGTACTTC	CSVEERQGDAYEQYF
TRBV12-3/TRBV12-4	NA	NA	TRBJ2-7	TGTGCCAGCAGTGCCAGTCAGAGCTCCTACGAGCAGTACTTC	CASSASQSSYEQYF
TRBV5-1	NA	TRBD2	TRBJ2-3	TGCGCCAGCAGCCTTACCCTAGCGGGGGGCCCCGAACCGAAAACTAGCACAGATACGCAGTATTTT	CASSLTLAGGPEPKTSTDTQYF
TRBV4-2	NA	NA	TRBJ1-2	TGTGCCAGCAGCCGGGACACAGGACGTGGCTACACCTTC	CASSRDTGRGYTF
TRBV7-9	NA	NA	TRBJ2-3	TGTGCCAGCAGCCAGAAGTGGGGAAGCGCAGATACGCAGTATTTT	CASSQKWGSADTQYF
TRBV27	few	NA	TRBJ2-3	TGTGCCAGCAGTTTGGTCGGTCAGATTGCAGATACGCAGTATTTT	CASSLVGQIADTQYF
TRBV2	NA	NA	TRBJ2-5	TGTGCCCTCAAGGGGGGCCAAGAGACCCAGTACTTC	CALKGGQETQYF
TRBV25-1	NA	NA	TRBJ2-3	TGTGCCAGCGACACGGGGTACAGCACAGATACGCAGTATTTT	CASDTGYSTDTQYF
TRBV5-6	NA	TRBD2	TRBJ2-1	TGTGCCAGTCGGGGGCAGCGGGGGGACTCCTACAATGAGCAGTTCTTC	CASRGQRGDSYNEQFF
TRBV28	NA	NA	TRBJ1-2	TGTGCCAGCAGTTTTATTCTCCGAATTCGGGACCGCCAGTATGGCTACACCTTC	CASSFILRIRDRQYGYTF
TRBV6-2/TRBV6-3	few	NA	TRBJ2-7	TGTGCCAGCAGTTATGGGGCAGTTTCTTACGAGCAGTACTTC	CASSYGAVSYEQYF
TRBV27	once	TRBD1	TRBJ2-3	TGTGCCAGCAGTTTTCTACAGGGGTTCGGATCTAGCACAGATACGCAGTATTTT	CASSFLQGFGSSTDTQYF
TRBV6-1	NA	NA	TRBJ2-1	TGTGCCAGCAGTGCAACATCACAAAGGGCAAATGAGCAGTTCTTC	CASSATSQRANEQFF